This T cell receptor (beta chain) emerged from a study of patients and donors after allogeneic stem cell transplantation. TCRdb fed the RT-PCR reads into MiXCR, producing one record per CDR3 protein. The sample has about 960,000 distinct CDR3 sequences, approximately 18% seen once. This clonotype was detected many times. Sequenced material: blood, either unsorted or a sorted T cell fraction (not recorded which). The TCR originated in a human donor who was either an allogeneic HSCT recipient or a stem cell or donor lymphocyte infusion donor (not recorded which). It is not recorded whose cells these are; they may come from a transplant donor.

The DNA for the CDR3 is TGCGCCAGCAGCCAAGATAACAGGGGAGTAGGCGAGACCCAGTACTTC. This encodes CASSQDNRGVGETQYF. The chain carries TRBV4-1 and TRBJ2-5; 7 bases map to TRBD1. This CDR3 has 16 residues. CDR1 is MGHRA, CDR2 YSYEKL, per germline. After removal of 0 bases from V and 5 bases from J, the junction contained 9 bases not matched to a gene.